This T cell receptor beta chain was observed in a study of monozygotic twins with inflammatory bowel disease. Germline values: CDR1 SGHRS, CDR2 YFSETQ. This CDR3 is built from 15 residues. Nested PCRs of around 15 and 10 cycles, two in total, were run on TCRalpha and TCRbeta cDNA. TCRdb re-called the 5' RACE reads; every CDR3 protein appears as one record, without DNA. The table counts about 330,000 distinct CDR3 sequences; 2% to 2.5% lies in the top ten. This TCR was sampled from a human donor with ulcerative colitis or Crohn's disease, or a healthy co-twin of an affected twin (not recorded which). The chain joins TRBV5-1 to TRBJ2-5; no DNA is available, so the TRBD2 call from TCRdb remains unchecked. The sample was blood. The CDR3 region is CASSLAAAREETQYF.